This TCR beta chain was observed in a study of shared clonotypes between healthy human individuals (dated by TCRdb to about 2020). As for the study more broadly: The cohort included three men and a couple of women between 18 and 49 years of age. For each donor, CD4 naive and CD4 memory were each given three plates, CD8 naive was given two plates, and CD8 memory was given one plate. The study deeply sequenced blood TCR repertoires of roughly five healthy adults to estimate repertoire size and the extent of clonotype sharing between individuals. To increase sequencing depth and limit assay-specific biases, TCR repertoire library preparation and sequencing were carried out by different laboratories using diverse techniques. Between about 0.8 and 9 billion PBMCs per donor were obtained by leukapheresis. What the study reported, not specific to this receptor: Sampling was restricted to blood, and TCR repertoires in tissue are likely to differ from TCR repertoires in blood. Rarefaction of sorted-subset datasets indicated incomplete sequencing despite the large sequencing depth. When a handful of donors were compared, the shared fraction of clonotypes was 5% to 6.5% for naive CD4, 3.5% to 4% for naive CD8, 2.3% for memory CD4, and around 0.4% for memory CD8. Clonotypes shared by all four sorted-subset donors showed higher generation probabilities than non-shared clonotypes. The small number of donors limited the genetic and exposure-history diversity represented. Based on pairwise subsampling, the degree of clonotype sharing among donors was expected to be affected by sequencing depth. Larger estimated clonotype richness was generally found for naive subsets than for memory subsets.

Trimming takes 2 bases off V and 9 bases off J; junction bases not matched to a gene: 6. The CDR3 contains 15 residues, cysteine and phenylalanine counted. Only CDR3 DNA is held: 45 bases, read in frame from base 1. Via the germline V gene, CDR1 is SGHRS and CDR2 YFSETQ. The donors were healthy, HIV-negative adults who had no recently reported acute infections or vaccinations. Every donor was a Caucasian adult living in Nashville, Tennessee, USA. Magnetic negative selection was used to enrich CD4+ T cells, after which naive cells were positively selected on CD45RA and the negative fraction became the memory subset. After blood collection by leukapheresis, PBMCs were isolated using Ficoll-Histopaque density gradient centrifugation and then cryopreserved in the vapor phase of liquid nitrogen. Analytical flow cytometry was used to check the purity and quantity of each magnetically sorted T cell population. Genomic DNA was isolated from each sorted fraction and quantified by UV absorbance on a Nanodrop 2000c.

TCR CDR3 regions were amplified from genomic DNA by multiplex PCR using the deep immunoSEQ assay. For each cell subset, the extracted genomic DNA was distributed evenly across all wells of several immunoSEQ 96-well plates, and each plate served as one replicate. Each replicate PCR for sorted subsets received around 0.2 ug genomic DNA, equal to about 30,000 T cell genomes. The purified libraries were quantified using a Qubit 3.0 fluorometer, sized with a Bioanalyzer 2100, and then quantified again using the KAPA Library Quantification kit. Every immunoSEQ 96-well plate was sequenced on a dedicated single-read 150-cycle Illumina NextSeq 550 flow cell. For the original study's pipeline: Because the immunoSEQ output included only junctional sequences and no quality scores, the filtering could not be the same as the filtering used for full-length reads. To assign V/J genes and CDR3, sequences were annotated against IMGT germline references using PyIR, a Python wrapper for IgBLAST v1.9. Reads with weak V/J assignments (E-value above 1e-6), missing CDR3, stop codons, out-of-frame junctions, or ambiguous translated residues were removed. V3J clonotypes were defined as sequences sharing the same inferred V gene, J gene, and CDR3 amino acid sequence. The percentage overlap between two repertoires was calculated by dividing the number of shared unique clonotypes by the size of the smaller repertoire. Repertoire richness was assessed with RTK rarefaction, the Chao1 estimator, and Recon v2.1 estimates of unobserved clonotypes. For all TCRbeta clonotypes obtained by the gDNA method from a few donors, generation probabilities were computed with OLGA. The clones in this table, taken by TCRdb from immuneACCESS, are in-frame only. Not every clone is retained; where verified, under half of the shortfall comes from an unresolved V gene, and the cause of the rest is unknown. Clonal size and the V and J genes are those of that table, whereas D and trimming came from the DNA. The sample has some 2,400,000 clones on record, approximately 96% of them singletons. The ten largest clones take up around 0.13% of the sample.

Points on this clone: Its recognized antigen is unknown. No base quality values were provided; no much bigger clone lies one nucleotide off. Other DNA sequences in the sample encode the same CDR3.

This clonotype was sampled from a man aged 18 to 35 in good health. The chain is assembled from TRBV5-1 and TRBJ1-6; the junction holds 9 bases that match TRBD1. Sequenced input: naive CD4+ T cells sorted from blood. The cell subset or site label on this specimen signifies: CD45RA+ positively selected. The sequenced DNA: TGCGCCAGCAGCTTAGAGGGACAGGGAGGTTCACCCCTCCACTTT. It encodes CASSLEGQGGSPLHF.